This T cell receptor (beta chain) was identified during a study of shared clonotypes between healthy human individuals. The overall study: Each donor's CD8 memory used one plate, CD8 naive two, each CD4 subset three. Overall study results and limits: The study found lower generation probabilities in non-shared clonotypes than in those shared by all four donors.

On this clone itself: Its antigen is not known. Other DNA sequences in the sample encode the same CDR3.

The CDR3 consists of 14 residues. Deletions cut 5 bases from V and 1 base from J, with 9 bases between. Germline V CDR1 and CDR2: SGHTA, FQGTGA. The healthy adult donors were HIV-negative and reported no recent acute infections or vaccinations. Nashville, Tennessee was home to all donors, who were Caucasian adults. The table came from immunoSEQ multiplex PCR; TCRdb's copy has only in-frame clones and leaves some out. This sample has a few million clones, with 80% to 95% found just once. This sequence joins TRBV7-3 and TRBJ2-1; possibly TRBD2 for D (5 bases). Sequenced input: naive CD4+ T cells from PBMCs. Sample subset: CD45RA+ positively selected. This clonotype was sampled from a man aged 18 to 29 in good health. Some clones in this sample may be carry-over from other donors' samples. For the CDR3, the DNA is TGTGCCAGCAGCCCCGGACTTTCCTACAATGAGCAGTTCTTC. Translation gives CASSPGLSYNEQFF.